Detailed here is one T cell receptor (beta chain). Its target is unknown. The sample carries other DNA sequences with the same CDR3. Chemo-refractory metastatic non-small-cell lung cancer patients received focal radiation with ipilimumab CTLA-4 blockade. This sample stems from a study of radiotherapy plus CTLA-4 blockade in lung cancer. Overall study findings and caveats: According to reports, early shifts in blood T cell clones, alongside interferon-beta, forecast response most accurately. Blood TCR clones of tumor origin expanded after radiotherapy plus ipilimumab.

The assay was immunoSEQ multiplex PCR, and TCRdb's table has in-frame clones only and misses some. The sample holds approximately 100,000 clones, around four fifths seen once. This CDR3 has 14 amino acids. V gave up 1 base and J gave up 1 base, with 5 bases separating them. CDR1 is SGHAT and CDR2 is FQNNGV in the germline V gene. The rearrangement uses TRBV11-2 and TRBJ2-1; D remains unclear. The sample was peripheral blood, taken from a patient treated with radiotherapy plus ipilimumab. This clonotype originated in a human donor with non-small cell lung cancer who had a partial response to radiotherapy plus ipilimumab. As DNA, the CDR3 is TGTGCCAGCAGCTTAGTCAGTTCCTACAATGAGCAGTTCTTC. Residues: CASSLVSSYNEQFF. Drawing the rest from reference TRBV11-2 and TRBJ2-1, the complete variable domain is EAGVAQSPRYKIIEKRQSVAFWCNPISGHATLYWYQQILGQGPKLLIQFQNNGVVDDSQLPKDRFSAERLKGVDSTLKIQPAKLEDSAVYLCASSLVSSYNEQFFGPGTRLTVL.